What follows are 17 T cell receptor beta chains derived from one specimen sequenced in a study of shared clonotypes between healthy human individuals. Clones were read by immunoSEQ multiplex PCR, and TCRdb kept only the in-frame ones, dropping some. The sample lists some 660,000 clones, roughly 73% seen once, with around 1.8% in the top ten. The sample consisted of memory CD4+ T cells sorted from blood. Documented subset: CD45RA-negative fraction. The source is a woman aged 25 to 39 in good health.

The chain recombines TRBV5-1 with TRBJ2-3; a possible D gene is TRBD1 (5 bases). The CDR3 contains 16 residues. Trimming shortened V by 0 bases and J by 4 bases, and 15 bases separated the two germline ends. Per germline, CDR1 SGHRS and CDR2 YFSETQ. CDR3 coding DNA: TGCGCCAGCAGCTTGGCCATTCAGGGTTCCTCAGATACGCAGTATTTT. Protein product: CASSLAIQGSSDTQYF.

The J gene is TRBJ1-2, the V gene TRBV14; the D gene is possibly TRBD1 (5 bases). This CDR3 is built from 15 residues. Germline assignment: CDR1 SGHDN and CDR2 FVKESK. V was pared by 5 bases and J by 6 bases, with 19 bases between. In DNA form, the CDR3 reads TGTGCCAGCAGCTCCCAGACGTCGACAGTCAATGGCTACACCTTC. It encodes CASSSQTSTVNGYTF.

The V call is TRBV28, the J call TRBJ2-2; 8 bases are a match to TRBD1. The CDR3 is 17 amino acids. The germline CDR1 and CDR2 sequences are MDHEN and SYDVKM. V was clipped by 6 bases and J by 4 bases; unmatched bases: 13. The CDR3 bases are TGTGCCAGCAGACCGGACAGGGCTCTATTGGGCACCGGGGAGCTGTTTTTT. This encodes CASRPDRALLGTGELFF.

V is TRBV6-5 and J is TRBJ1-2; no firm D call. The CDR3 loop spans 15 amino acids. Trimming took 4 bases from V and 6 from J, leaving 18 bases between them. Germline lookup yields CDR1 MNHEY and CDR2 SVGAGI. The DNA of the CDR3 is TGTGCCAGCAGTTTGGACGGTCCGGAGGAAGATGGCTACACCTTC. Translated: CASSLDGPEEDGYTF.

This rearrangement joins TRBV11-2 to TRBJ2-7, with D unresolved. Germline-derived CDR1 and CDR2 are SGHAT and FQNNGV. CDR3 size: 14 residues. V shed 5 bases and J shed 5 bases, with 16 bases lying between them. The CDR3 DNA reads TGTGCCAGCAGCCCTCGCCTGACGGGTAACGAGCAGTACTTC. This sequence encodes CASSPRLTGNEQYF. The full variable domain, with the rest looked up from reference TRBV11-2 and TRBJ2-7, is EAGVAQSPRYKIIEKRQSVAFWCNPISGHATLYWYQQILGQGPKLLIQFQNNGVVDDSQLPKDRFSAERLKGVDSTLKIQPAKLEDSAVYLCASSPRLTGNEQYFGPGTRLTVT.

The V call is TRBV11-2, the J call TRBJ2-4; 14 positions match TRBD2. The CDR3 has 18 amino acids. Per germline, CDR1 SGHAT and CDR2 FQNNGV. Trimming at V came to 0 bases and at J to 3 bases, leaving 4 bases not matched to a gene. CDR3 residues: CASSLDPGLAGVKNIQYF. DNA of the CDR3: TGTGCCAGCAGCTTAGACCCGGGACTAGCGGGAGTCAAAAACATTCAGTACTTC. Full variable domain (missing parts from reference TRBV11-2 and TRBJ2-4): EAGVAQSPRYKIIEKRQSVAFWCNPISGHATLYWYQQILGQGPKLLIQFQNNGVVDDSQLPKDRFSAERLKGVDSTLKIQPAKLEDSAVYLCASSLDPGLAGVKNIQYFGAGTRLSVL.

The V gene is TRBV11-2, the J gene TRBJ1-3, with no clear D. Trimming left V 5 bases short and J 7 bases short, with 12 bases between. Germline V gives CDR1 SGHAT, CDR2 FQNNGV. The CDR3 is made up of 13 amino acids. The chain's CDR3 is CASSQDTGNTIYF. CDR3 bases: TGTGCCAGCAGCCAAGACACGGGGAACACCATATATTTT.

The chain combines TRBV7-9 with TRBJ1-5; D gene uncertain. V lost 3 bases and J lost 5, with 8 bases in between. The germline gives CDR1 SEHNR, CDR2 FQNEAQ (reference sequence). The CDR3 runs to 13 residues. In nucleotides, the CDR3 is TGTGCCAGCAGCTTTGACCCCGATCAGCCCCAGCATTTT. It encodes CASSFDPDQPQHF.

J is TRBJ2-5 and V is TRBV11-2; D possibly corresponds to TRBD1 (5 bases). Germline CDR1 is SGHAT and CDR2 is FQNNGV. This CDR3 is built from 16 residues. V dropped 5 bases and J dropped 1 base, with 17 bases sitting between them. Here the CDR3 reads CASSRAGSPLQETQYF. The CDR3 DNA follows: TGTGCCAGCAGCCGCGCAGGGTCTCCCCTCCAAGAGACCCAGTACTTC.

A note on this clone: In the same sample, other DNA sequences code for this CDR3. The chain joins TRBV28 to TRBJ1-2, with D unclear. V was clipped by 3 bases and J by 3 bases, with 5 bases between them. Germline loops: CDR1 MDHEN, CDR2 SYDVKM. The CDR3 covers 12 residues. The CDR3 region has the DNA TGTGCCAGCAGTTTGTCGGACTATGGCTACACCTTC. Residues: CASSLSDYGYTF.

The genes are TRBV2 and TRBJ2-3; tentative D call: TRBD1 (5 bases). Trimming left V 4 bases short and J 4 bases short, with 6 bases between. CDR3 length equals 12 residues. The V gene's germline CDR1 is SNHLY and CDR2 FYNNEI. The CDR3: CASSGTPDTQYF. CDR3 coding DNA: TGTGCCAGCAGTGGGACACCAGATACGCAGTATTTT.

The CDR3 nucleotides read TGTGCCATCAGTGAGTCACAGAACGGGAACTATGGCTACACCTTC. Amino acids: CAISESQNGNYGYTF. The chain uses TRBV10-3 and TRBJ1-2, with D unresolved. The V end was cut by 0 bases, the J end by 2 bases, with 10 bases between. CDR1 and CDR2 (germline): ENHRY, SYGVKD. This CDR3 comprises 15 residues.

The V and J genes are TRBV19 and TRBJ1-2, with D perhaps TRBD1 (6 bases). V was cut by 7 bases and J by 5 bases, with 14 bases left in between. The CDR3 is 13 residues long. Germline CDR1 LNHDA, CDR2 SQIVND (reference sequence). CDR3 DNA: TGTGCCAGTACCGATACAGGGTTGTATGGCTACACCTTC. Amino acid sequence: CASTDTGLYGYTF.

The CDR3 sequence: CASSVREWGHNEQFF. The CDR3 nucleotides are TGCGCCAGCAGTGTTCGGGAGTGGGGGCACAATGAGCAGTTCTTC. The chain uses TRBV10-1 and TRBJ2-1; D may match TRBD1 or TRBD2 (6 bases each). The CDR3 runs 15 residues. V was clipped by 4 bases and J by 5 bases, with 15 bases between them. Germline V CDR1 and CDR2: WNHNN, SYGVQD (reference sequence).

The V and J genes are TRBV6-4 and TRBJ2-1, with a tentative D call TRBD2 (5 bases). CDR1 and CDR2 from the germline V gene are MRHNA and SNTAGT. CDR3 length: 17 residues. V was shortened by 2 bases and J by 2 bases, with 16 bases between the two germline ends. Here the CDR3 reads CASSDRIVGATYNEQFF. CDR3 DNA: TGTGCCAGCAGTGACCGCATTGTGGGAGCCACCTACAATGAGCAGTTCTTC.

Only one count was recorded for this clone. The chain is built from TRBV28 and TRBJ1-3; D is perhaps TRBD1 (6 bases). Per the germline V gene, CDR1 is MDHEN and CDR2 is SYDVKM. This CDR3 is built from 16 residues. V was pared by 3 bases and J by 0 bases, with 12 bases between. DNA of the CDR3: TGTGCCAGCAGTTTGGTACAGGGCCCCTCTGGAAACACCATATATTTT. Protein product: CASSLVQGPSGNTIYF.

The chain uses TRBV6-6 and TRBJ2-5; D may be TRBD2 (6 bases). The CDR3 is made up of 15 amino acids. V was pared by 6 bases and J by 2 bases, with 16 bases between. Germline V gene sequence: CDR1 MNHNY, CDR2 SVGAGI (reference sequence). The CDR3, as DNA: TGTGCCAGCAGCCCCTCGCGGGCGGGGCAAGAGACCCAGTACTTC. It yields the protein CASSPSRAGQETQYF.